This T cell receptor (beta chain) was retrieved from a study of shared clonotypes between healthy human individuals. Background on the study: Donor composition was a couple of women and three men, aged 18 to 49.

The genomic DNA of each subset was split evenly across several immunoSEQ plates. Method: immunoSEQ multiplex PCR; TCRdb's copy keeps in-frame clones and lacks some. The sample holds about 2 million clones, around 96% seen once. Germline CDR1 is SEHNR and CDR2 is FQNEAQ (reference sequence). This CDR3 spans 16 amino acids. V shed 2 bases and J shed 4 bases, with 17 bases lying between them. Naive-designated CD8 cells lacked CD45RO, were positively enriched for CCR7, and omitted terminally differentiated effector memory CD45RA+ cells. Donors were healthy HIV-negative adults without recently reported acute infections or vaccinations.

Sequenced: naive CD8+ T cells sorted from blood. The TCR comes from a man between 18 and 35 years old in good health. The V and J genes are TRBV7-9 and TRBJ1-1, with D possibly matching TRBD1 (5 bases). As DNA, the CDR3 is TGTGCCAGCAGCTTACCCAGAGGCAGGGCATCCACTGAAGCTTTCTTT. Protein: CASSLPRGRASTEAFF.